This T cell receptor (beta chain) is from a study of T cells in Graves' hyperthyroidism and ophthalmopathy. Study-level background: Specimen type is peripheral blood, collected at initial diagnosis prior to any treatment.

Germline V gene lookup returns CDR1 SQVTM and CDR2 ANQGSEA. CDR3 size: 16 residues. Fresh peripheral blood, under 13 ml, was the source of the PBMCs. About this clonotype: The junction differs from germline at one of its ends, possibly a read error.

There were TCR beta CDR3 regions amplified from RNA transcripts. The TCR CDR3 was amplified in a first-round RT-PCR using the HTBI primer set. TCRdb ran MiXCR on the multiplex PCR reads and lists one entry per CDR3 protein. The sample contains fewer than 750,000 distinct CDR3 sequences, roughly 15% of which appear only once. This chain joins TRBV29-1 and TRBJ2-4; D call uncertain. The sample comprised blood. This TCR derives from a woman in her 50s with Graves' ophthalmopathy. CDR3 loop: CSVEDFTATAENIQYF. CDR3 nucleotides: TGCAGCGTTGAAGACTTTACGGCTACAGCCGAAAACATTCAGTACTTC.